This TCR beta chain was sequenced in a study of beta chain features in type 1 diabetes. Turning to the study itself: Examination spanned around 110,000,000 sorted cells from all samples. Overall study results and limits: Type 1 diabetes patients had fewer VDJ junction insertions and more deletions.

On this clone itself: Its antigen is currently unknown.

As every portion of the isolated RNA was reverse transcribed, the sequencing read expressed TCRB transcripts. Profiled with immunoSEQ multiplex PCR; TCRdb holds only in-frame clones, not every one. This table holds hundreds of thousands of clones, over 7.5% found once. Sequencing input: naive CD4+ T cells from blood. The source of this sequence is a young woman in good health.

In DNA form, the CDR3 reads TGTGCCAGCAGCGATGGGACAGGGGGCCGCACAGATACGCAGTATTTT. Its protein product is CASSDGTGGRTDTQYF. This chain links TRBV5-8 with TRBJ2-3; 12 nucleotides line up with TRBD1. Germline CDR1 SGHTS, CDR2 YDEGEE. Trimming removed 4 bases from V and 1 base from J; junction bases left unmatched: 4. The CDR3 extends over 16 amino acids.